What follows are 24 T cell receptor beta chains derived from one specimen sequenced in a study of blood T cells in healthy people across ages. Combining a sample-barcoded 5' primer with a J-beta primer mix, a second PCR ran for roughly 6 to 11 cycles. TCRdb redid the calling of the 5' RACE reads with MiXCR, one entry per CDR3 protein. Here the sample spans just under 550,000 distinct CDR3 sequences, less than 25% being singletons. These records were also assigned to another study, of T cells of mothers and their children.

The sample was blood. The origin of the receptors is a boy aged 10-17 years in good health.

This clonotype was counted between two and nine times. The chain joins TRBV27 to TRBJ1-6; TRBD1 matches at 8 bases. The CDR3 has 14 amino acids. Per germline, CDR1 MNHEY and CDR2 SMNVEV (reference sequence). V shed 5 bases, J shed 9 bases, and the junction held 6 bases outside the gene matches. For the CDR3, the DNA is TGTGCCAGCAGTATTCGACAGGGGTTTTCACCCCTCCACTTT. It is translated as CASSIRQGFSPLHF.

The J gene is TRBJ1-2, the V gene TRBV3-1; D unclear. This CDR3 region has 12 residues. The V end lost 8 bases, the J end lost 2 bases, and 9 bases lay between the germline ends. CDR1 is LGHDT and CDR2 is YNNKEL in the germline V gene (reference sequence). CDR3 in DNA: TGTGCCAGCGGGCAGGCAAACTATGGCTACACCTTC. Protein sequence: CASGQANYGYTF.

The chain combines TRBV10-2 with TRBJ1-1; no definite D call. Germline-derived CDR1 and CDR2 are WSHSY and SAAADI. With 6 bases removed from V and 4 bases from J, the gap between germline ends came to 6 bases. The CDR3 spans 11 residues. CDR3 residues: CASRASTEAFF. DNA of the CDR3: TGCGCCAGCAGGGCTTCCACTGAAGCTTTCTTT.

This clonotype was seen a handful of times. The rearrangement uses TRBV6-5 and TRBJ2-7, with D tentatively TRBD2 (6 bases). V gave up 5 bases and J gave up 3 bases, with 17 bases separating them. Germline-derived CDR1 and CDR2 are MNHEY and SVGAGI. This CDR3 is 15 amino acids long. The CDR3 spells CASSTRRGTDYEQYF. The CDR3 bases are TGTGCCAGCAGTACTAGGCGCGGGACTGACTACGAGCAGTACTTC.

Remarks on this clonotype: Germline is not matched at one junction end, which may reflect a read error. The chain is built from TRBV7-9 and TRBJ1-2; D ambiguous. Germline CDR1 and CDR2: SEHNR and FQNEAQ (reference sequence). CDR3 length: 13 residues. CDR3 loop: CASSSLRHYGYTF. For the CDR3, the DNA is TGTGCCAGCAGCTCCTTAAGGCACTACGGCTACACCTTC.

The rearrangement links TRBV4-3 to TRBJ2-7; 7 bases map to TRBD2. This CDR3 has 15 residues. Germline assignment: CDR1 LGHNA and CDR2 YSLEER. With 2 bases clipped from V and 3 bases from J, the junction kept 7 bases outside the gene matches. As DNA, the CDR3 is TGCGCCAGCAGCCAATCGGATAGCGGGCTCTACGAGCAGTACTTC. Residues: CASSQSDSGLYEQYF.

The gene calls are TRBV20-1 and TRBJ2-4; possibly TRBD1 for D (6 bases). V was trimmed by 2 bases and J by 1 base, leaving 12 bases between them. The CDR3 extends over 15 amino acids. Germline V CDR1 and CDR2: DFQATT, SNEGSKA (reference sequence). The CDR3 loop reads CSARPAQGAKNIQYF. As DNA, the CDR3 is TGCAGTGCTAGACCCGCCCAGGGGGCCAAAAACATTCAGTACTTC.

The chain combines TRBV10-1 with TRBJ2-5; D is uncertain. Gene TRBJ2-7 matches the end of the DNA better, so the J call may be wrong. The CDR3 runs 13 residues. The germline gives CDR1 WNHNN, CDR2 SYGVQD (reference sequence). CDR3 DNA: TGCGCCAGCAGTGAGTCGGGGACCTACGAGCAGTACTTC. This encodes CASSESGTYEQYF.

This chain links TRBV20-1 with TRBJ1-6; D perhaps matches TRBD1 (5 bases). V lost 0 bases, J lost 7 bases, and 16 bases lay in between. There are 16 residues in the CDR3. CDR1 is DFQATT, CDR2 SNEGSKA, per germline (reference sequence). Written as DNA, the CDR3 is TGCAGTGCTAGAGATCCGCAGGCTGGGGCCAATTCACCCCTCCACTTT. This encodes CSARDPQAGANSPLHF.

The gene calls are TRBV5-1 and TRBJ2-7, with D perhaps given as TRBD1 or TRBD2 (5 bases each). The germline V gene has CDR1 SGHRS and CDR2 YFSETQ. Trimming took off 4 bases at V and 3 bases at J, with 14 bases between the two ends. The CDR3 has 14 amino acids. The CDR3 nucleotides read TGCGCCAGCAGCCTACCGGGACGCATCTACGAGCAGTACTTC. Translation gives CASSLPGRIYEQYF.

V gene TRBV5-4 combines with J gene TRBJ1-1; TRBD1 aligns across 10 bases. This CDR3 spans 14 amino acids. J lost 5 bases, V lost 3 bases, and 4 bases had no gene match. In germline, CDR1 is SGHNT, CDR2 YYREEE (reference sequence). The CDR3 here is CASSSTGGITEAFF. CDR3 bases: TGTGCCAGCAGCTCGACAGGGGGCATAACTGAAGCTTTCTTT.

This clonotype has just one count. This chain uses TRBV7-2 with TRBJ1-5; TRBD1 might be the D (5 bases). Trimming took 5 bases from V and 7 from J, leaving 15 bases between them. The CDR3 has 14 amino acids. CDR1 and CDR2 from the germline V gene are SGHTA and FQGNSA. Here the CDR3 reads CASSESRVGQPQHF. Here the CDR3 DNA reads TGTGCCAGCAGCGAGTCCAGGGTGGGCCAGCCCCAGCATTTT.

V gene TRBV5-1 combines with J gene TRBJ2-7; TRBD1 agrees at 9 bases. The CDR3 is made up of 15 amino acids. V lost 4 bases to trimming and J lost 4 bases; unmatched junction nucleotides: 9. The germline CDR1 and CDR2 sequences are SGHRS and YFSETQ. Here the CDR3 reads CASSQTQGQGYEQYF. The CDR3 nucleotides read TGCGCCAGCAGCCAAACTCAGGGACAGGGATACGAGCAGTACTTC.

The rearrangement joins TRBV27 to TRBJ2-1; D tentatively reads TRBD1 or TRBD2 (5 bases each). The J call is doubtful: the DNA matches TRBJ2-7 better. Germline V gene lookup returns CDR1 MNHEY and CDR2 SMNVEV (reference sequence). The CDR3 sequence is 15 residues long. This CDR3 reads CASTSGTPFPDEQYF. The DNA for the CDR3 is TGTGCCAGCACTTCAGGGACCCCTTTCCCCGACGAGCAGTACTTC.

This rearrangement joins TRBV7-2 to TRBJ2-2, with TRBD1 as a possible D gene (6 bases). Germline V lookup: CDR1 SGHTA, CDR2 FQGNSA. Trimming left V 4 bases short and J 6 bases short, with 9 bases between. The CDR3 is 13 amino acids. CDR3: CASSWKGAGELFF. CDR3 DNA sequence: TGTGCCAGCAGCTGGAAGGGGGCCGGGGAGCTGTTTTTT. Supplemented by reference TRBV7-2 and TRBJ2-2, the full variable domain reads GAGVSQSPSNKVTEKGKDVELRCDPISGHTALYWYRQSLGQGLEFLIYFQGNSAPDKSGLPSDRFSAERTGGSVSTLTIQRTQQEDSAVYLCASSWKGAGELFFGEGSRLTVL.

The rearrangement uses TRBV12-3 or TRBV12-4 and TRBJ1-2; the match to TRBD1 covers 7 bases. J was trimmed by 5 bases and V by 6 bases; bases with no gene match: 12. The CDR3 runs to 15 residues. Here the CDR3 reads CASSAGLGTDYGYTF. The CDR3 bases are TGTGCCAGCAGCGCCGGGCTCGGGACAGATTATGGCTACACCTTC.

This sequence joins TRBV19 and TRBJ2-1, with D unresolved. This CDR3 comprises 13 residues. Deletions cut 3 bases from V and 4 bases from J, with 7 bases between. Germline values: CDR1 LNHDA, CDR2 SQIVND (reference sequence). The CDR3 protein is CASSISYYNEQFF. CDR3 bases: TGTGCCAGTAGTATTTCCTATTACAATGAGCAGTTCTTC. Full variable domain (rest looked up from reference TRBV19 and TRBJ2-1): DGGITQSPKYLFRKEGQNVTLSCEQNLNHDAMYWYRQDPGQGLRLIYYSQIVNDFQKGDIAEGYSVSREKKESFPLTVTSAQKNPTAFYLCASSISYYNEQFFGPGTRLTVL.

J is TRBJ2-2 and V is TRBV6-6, with D maybe TRBD2 (6 bases). The CDR3 spans 12 residues. The germline V gene has CDR1 MNHNY and CDR2 SVGAGI (reference sequence). This CDR3 is CGSWGDTGELFF. CDR3 nucleotide sequence: TGTGGATCGTGGGGGGACACCGGGGAGCTGTTTTTT.

This clonotype was detected a few times. J is TRBJ2-5 and V is TRBV7-9, with D possibly being TRBD2 (6 bases). The CDR3 is 15 residues long. Germline V gene sequence: CDR1 SEHNR, CDR2 FQNEAQ (reference sequence). The germline V and J ends were trimmed by 2 bases and 1 base, with 11 bases remaining between them. The chain's CDR3 is CASSLQGGPQETQYF. CDR3 DNA: TGTGCCAGCAGCTTACAGGGAGGTCCCCAAGAGACCCAGTACTTC. Full variable domain (rest looked up from reference TRBV7-9 and TRBJ2-5): DTGVSQNPRHKITKRGQNVTFRCDPISEHNRLYWYRQTLGQGPEFLTYFQNEAQLEKSRLLSDRFSAERPKGSFSTLEIQRTEQGDSAMYLCASSLQGGPQETQYFGPGTRLLVL.

The chain carries TRBV6-2 or TRBV6-3 and TRBJ2-7, with 7 bases fitting TRBD1. Germline assignment: CDR1 MNHEY and CDR2 SVGEGT. The length of the CDR3 is 16 residues. The junction had 13 bases not matched to a gene; V was cut back by 5 bases and J by 3 bases. In DNA form, the CDR3 reads TGTGCCAGCAGTGACTGGAACAGGGGACCTCACTACGAGCAGTACTTC. It encodes CASSDWNRGPHYEQYF.

This clonotype showed up just a few times. The V gene is TRBV3-1, the J gene TRBJ1-2; D might be TRBD1 (5 bases). Trimming removed 4 bases from V and 5 bases from J, with 17 bases in between. There are 15 residues in the CDR3. CDR1 and CDR2 from the germline V gene are LGHDT and YNNKEL (reference sequence). CDR3 amino acids: CASSLSGQKYYGYTF. Written as DNA, the CDR3 is TGTGCCAGCAGCCTGTCAGGGCAGAAGTATTATGGCTACACCTTC.

This clonotype came up a few times. The chain combines TRBV7-2 with TRBJ1-4, with D unclear. V was trimmed by 3 bases and J by 8 bases, leaving 13 bases between them. Germline assignment: CDR1 SGHTA and CDR2 FQGNSA. CDR3 length: 14 residues. The CDR3 DNA is TGTGCCAGCAGCTTTTTAGACCGACCGGAAAAACTGTTTTTT. The encoded protein is CASSFLDRPEKLFF.

The chain combines TRBV7-2 with TRBJ2-1; 8 bases match TRBD2. CDR1 and CDR2 (germline): SGHTA, FQGNSA. The V segment lost 3 bases and the J segment 3 bases; nucleotides outside the gene matches: 7. CDR3 length: 16 amino acids. The CDR3 DNA sequence: TGTGCCAGCAGCTTCGGATTCAGCGGGAGCTACAATGAGCAGTTCTTC. This encodes CASSFGFSGSYNEQFF.

The chain has TRBV7-2 and TRBJ2-3; weak D call: TRBD2 (5 bases). CDR1 is SGHTA, CDR2 FQGNSA, per germline. With 4 bases removed from V and 5 bases from J, the gap between germline ends came to 10 bases. The length of the CDR3 is 13 residues. The CDR3 spells CASSSGVVDTQYF. DNA of the CDR3: TGTGCCAGCAGCTCCGGGGTGGTAGATACGCAGTATTTT. Complete variable domain (other parts from reference TRBV7-2 and TRBJ2-3): GAGVSQSPSNKVTEKGKDVELRCDPISGHTALYWYRQSLGQGLEFLIYFQGNSAPDKSGLPSDRFSAERTGGSVSTLTIQRTQQEDSAVYLCASSSGVVDTQYFGPGTRLTVL.